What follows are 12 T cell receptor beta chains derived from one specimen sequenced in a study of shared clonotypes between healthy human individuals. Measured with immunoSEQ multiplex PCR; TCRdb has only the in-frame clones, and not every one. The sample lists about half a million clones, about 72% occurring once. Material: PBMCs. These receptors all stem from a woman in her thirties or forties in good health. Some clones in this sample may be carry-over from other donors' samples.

CDR3 residues: CASSPRKSASSSNTGELFF. The CDR3 DNA reads as TGTGCCAGCAGCCCCCGTAAGAGCGCTAGCTCTTCGAACACCGGGGAGCTGTTTTTT. This chain connects TRBV4-2 to TRBJ2-2; D is possibly TRBD2 (5 bases). Germline CDR1 is LGHNA and CDR2 is YNFKEQ. The CDR3 covers 19 residues. Between the trimmed V and J ends, which lost 4 bases and 0 bases, there was a span of 21 bases.

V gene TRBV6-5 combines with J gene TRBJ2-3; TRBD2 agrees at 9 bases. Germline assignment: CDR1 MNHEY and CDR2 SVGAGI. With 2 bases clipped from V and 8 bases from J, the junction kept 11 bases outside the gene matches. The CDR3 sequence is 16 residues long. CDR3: CASSYGAGGRRSTQYF. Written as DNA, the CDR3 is TGTGCCAGCAGTTACGGGGCGGGAGGGCGGAGGAGTACGCAGTATTTT.

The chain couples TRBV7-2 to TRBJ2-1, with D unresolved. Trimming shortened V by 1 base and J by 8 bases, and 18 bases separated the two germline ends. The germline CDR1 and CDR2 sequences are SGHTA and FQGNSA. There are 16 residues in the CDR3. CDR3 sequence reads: CASSLGGWQTFHEQFF. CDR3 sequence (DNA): TGTGCCAGCAGCTTAGGTGGGTGGCAGACTTTCCATGAGCAGTTCTTC.

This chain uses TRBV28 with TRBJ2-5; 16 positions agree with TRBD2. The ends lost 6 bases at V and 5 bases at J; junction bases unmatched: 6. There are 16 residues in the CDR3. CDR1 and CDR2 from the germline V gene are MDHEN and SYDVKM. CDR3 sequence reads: CASSMGLAGGQETQYF. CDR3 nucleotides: TGTGCCAGCAGCATGGGACTAGCGGGAGGGCAGGAGACCCAGTACTTC. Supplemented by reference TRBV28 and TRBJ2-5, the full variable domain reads DVKVTQSSRYLVKRTGEKVFLECVQDMDHENMFWYRQDPGLGLRLIYFSYDVKMKEKGDIPEGYSVSREKKERFSLILESASTNQTSMYLCASSMGLAGGQETQYFGPGTRLLVL.

This CDR3 reads CSVDAGPAETQYF. Here the CDR3 DNA reads TGCAGCGTTGATGCAGGGCCGGCGGAGACCCAGTACTTC. The V and J genes are TRBV29-1 and TRBJ2-5, with D possibly matching TRBD1 (5 bases). CDR3 size: 13 residues. V shed 3 bases and J shed 5 bases, with 13 bases lying between them. Germline V CDR1 and CDR2: SQVTM, ANQGSEA.

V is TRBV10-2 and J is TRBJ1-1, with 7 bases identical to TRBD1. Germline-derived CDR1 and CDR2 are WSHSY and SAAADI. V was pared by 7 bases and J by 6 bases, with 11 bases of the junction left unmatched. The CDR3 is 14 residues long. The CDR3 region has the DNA TGCGCCAGCACTCCAACAGGGGCCCGGTCTGAAGCTTTCTTT. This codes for CASTPTGARSEAFF.

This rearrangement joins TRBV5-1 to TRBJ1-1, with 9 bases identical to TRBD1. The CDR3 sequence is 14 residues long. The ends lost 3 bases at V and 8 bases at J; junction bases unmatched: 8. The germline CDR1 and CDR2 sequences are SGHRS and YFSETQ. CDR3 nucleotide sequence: TGCGCCAGCAGCTCAAGGACAGGGGTTCGAGAAGCTTTCTTT. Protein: CASSSRTGVREAFF.

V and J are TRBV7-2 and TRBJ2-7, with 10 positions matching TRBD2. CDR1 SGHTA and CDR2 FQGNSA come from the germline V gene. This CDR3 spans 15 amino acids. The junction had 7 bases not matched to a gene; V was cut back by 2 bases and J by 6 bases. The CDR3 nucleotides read TGTGCCAGCAGCTTACTAGCGGGAGCATATTCCGAGCAGTACTTC. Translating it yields CASSLLAGAYSEQYF. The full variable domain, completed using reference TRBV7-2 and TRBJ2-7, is GAGVSQSPSNKVTEKGKDVELRCDPISGHTALYWYRQSLGQGLEFLIYFQGNSAPDKSGLPSDRFSAERTGGSVSTLTIQRTQQEDSAVYLCASSLLAGAYSEQYFGPGTRLTVT.

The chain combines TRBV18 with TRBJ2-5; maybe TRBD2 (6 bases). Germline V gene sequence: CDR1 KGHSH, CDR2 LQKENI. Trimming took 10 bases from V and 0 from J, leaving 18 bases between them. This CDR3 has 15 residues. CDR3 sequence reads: CATRGRTGDQETQYF. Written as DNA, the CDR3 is TGTGCCACCCGAGGACGAACGGGGGACCAAGAGACCCAGTACTTC. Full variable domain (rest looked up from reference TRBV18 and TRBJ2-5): NAGVMQNPRHLVRRRGQEARLRCSPMKGHSHVYWYRQLPEEGLKFMVYLQKENIIDESGMPKERFSAEFPKEGPSILRIQQVVRGDSAAYFCATRGRTGDQETQYFGPGTRLLVL.

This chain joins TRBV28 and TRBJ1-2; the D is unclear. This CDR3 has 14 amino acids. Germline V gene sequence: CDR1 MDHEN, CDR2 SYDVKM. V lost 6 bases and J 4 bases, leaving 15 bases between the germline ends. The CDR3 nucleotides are TGTGCCAGCAGCCCTCCGGCAGGTCCCTATGGCTACACCTTC. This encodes CASSPPAGPYGYTF.

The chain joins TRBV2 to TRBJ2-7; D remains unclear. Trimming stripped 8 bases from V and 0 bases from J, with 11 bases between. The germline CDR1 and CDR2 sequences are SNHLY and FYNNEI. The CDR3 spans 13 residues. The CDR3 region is CASQNGSSYEQYF. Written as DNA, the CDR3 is TGTGCCAGCCAGAACGGTAGCTCCTACGAGCAGTACTTC.

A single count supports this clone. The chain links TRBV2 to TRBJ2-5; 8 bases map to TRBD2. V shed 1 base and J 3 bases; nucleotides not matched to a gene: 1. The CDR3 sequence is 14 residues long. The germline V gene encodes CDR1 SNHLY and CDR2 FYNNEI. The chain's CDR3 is CASSEELAEETQYF. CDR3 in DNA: TGTGCCAGCAGTGAAGAACTAGCGGAAGAGACCCAGTACTTC.